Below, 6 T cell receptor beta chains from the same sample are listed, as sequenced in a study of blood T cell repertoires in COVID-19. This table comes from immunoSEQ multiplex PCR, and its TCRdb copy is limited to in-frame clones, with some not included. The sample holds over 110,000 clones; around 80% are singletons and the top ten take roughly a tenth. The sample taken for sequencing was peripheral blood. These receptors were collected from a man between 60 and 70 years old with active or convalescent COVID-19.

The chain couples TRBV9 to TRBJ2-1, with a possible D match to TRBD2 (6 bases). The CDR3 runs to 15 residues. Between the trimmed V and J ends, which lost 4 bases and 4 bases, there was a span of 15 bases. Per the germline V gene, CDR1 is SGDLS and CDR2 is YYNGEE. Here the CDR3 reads CASSILAGPYNEQFF. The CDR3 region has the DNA TGTGCCAGCAGCATTCTTGCGGGGCCTTACAATGAGCAGTTCTTC.

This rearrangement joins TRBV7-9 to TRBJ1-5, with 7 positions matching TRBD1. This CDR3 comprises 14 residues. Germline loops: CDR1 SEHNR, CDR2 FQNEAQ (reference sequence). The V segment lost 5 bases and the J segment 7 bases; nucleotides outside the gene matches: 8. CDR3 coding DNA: TGTGCCAGCAGCACCCGACAGGGTGGCCAGCCCCAGCATTTT. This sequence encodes CASSTRQGGQPQHF.

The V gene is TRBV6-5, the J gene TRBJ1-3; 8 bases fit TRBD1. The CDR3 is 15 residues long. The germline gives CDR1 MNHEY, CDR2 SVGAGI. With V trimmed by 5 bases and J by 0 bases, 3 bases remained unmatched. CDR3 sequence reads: CASSRTGLSGNTIYF. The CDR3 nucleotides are TGTGCCAGCAGTCGGACAGGGCTCTCTGGAAACACCATATATTTT.

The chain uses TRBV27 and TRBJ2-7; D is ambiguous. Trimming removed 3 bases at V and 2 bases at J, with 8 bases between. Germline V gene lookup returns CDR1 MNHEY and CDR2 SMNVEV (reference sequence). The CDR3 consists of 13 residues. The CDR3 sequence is CASSLTGPYEQYF. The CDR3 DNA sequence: TGTGCCAGCAGTTTGACGGGTCCCTACGAGCAGTACTTC.

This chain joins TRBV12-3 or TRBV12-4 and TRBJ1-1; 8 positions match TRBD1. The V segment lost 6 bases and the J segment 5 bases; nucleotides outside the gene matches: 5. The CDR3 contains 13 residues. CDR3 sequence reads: CASRGQDNTEAFF. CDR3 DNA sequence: TGTGCCAGCAGGGGACAGGATAATACTGAAGCTTTCTTT.

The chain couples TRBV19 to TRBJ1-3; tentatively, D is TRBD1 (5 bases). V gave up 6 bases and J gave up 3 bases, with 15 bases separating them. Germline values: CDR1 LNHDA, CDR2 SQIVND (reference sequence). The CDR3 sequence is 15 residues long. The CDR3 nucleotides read TGTGCCAGTAGCACCACCCTTACAGGTGGAAACACCATATATTTT. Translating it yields CASSTTLTGGNTIYF.